The clone carrying this TCR beta chain was picked up a small number of times. This sample stems from a study of blood T cells in healthy people across ages. Study in general: Template switching caught about one barcoded beta molecule for each two T cells.

Germline loops: CDR1 MGHRA, CDR2 YSYEKL. The CDR3 is made up of 15 amino acids. Trimming pared 0 bases from V and 0 bases from J, leaving 5 bases between. Each donor was a healthy Caucasian individual from Russia, aged roughly 6 to 95. Whenever a sample was processed, at least 6 million PBMCs were isolated. A second PCR, run for about 7 to 11 cycles, used a sample-barcoded 5' primer plus a J-beta primer mix. Via MiXCR, TCRdb re-called the 5' RACE reads, giving one row per CDR3 protein. In the table there are about 560,000 distinct CDR3 sequences, around 27% of which are singletons. The data also belong to a second study, concerning T cells of mothers and their children.

This receptor was taken from a boy aged 2 to 10 in good health. Sequenced input: blood. The chain couples TRBV4-1 to TRBJ2-2; D unclear. CDR3 loop: CASSQDIANTGELFF. The CDR3 nucleotides read TGCGCCAGCAGCCAAGATATCGCGAACACCGGGGAGCTGTTTTTT.